The entry below describes one T cell receptor beta chain. Authors' methods: Amplification from reference gene primers served as the basis for estimated nucleated cell counts. The protocol was immunoSEQ multiplex PCR, while the TCRdb copy is restricted to in-frame clones and leaves out a portion. That table is the source of V, J and clone size, and D and trimming were worked out from the DNA. The table records roughly 200,000 clones, around four fifths of them present only once. This sample was taken from a study of blood T cell repertoires in COVID-19. On the study more broadly: COVID-19 samples from acute and convalescent phases originated in the United States, Italy and Spain. In each case, the material was cDNA or gDNA derived from T cells, B-cell-depleted T cells, or PBMCs.

This CDR3 comprises 15 residues. Deletions cut 5 bases from V and 5 bases from J, with 18 bases between. In germline, CDR1 is MNHEY, CDR2 SVGAGI. V gene TRBV6-5 combines with J gene TRBJ2-5, with TRBD2 as a possible D gene (6 bases). This receptor was taken from a man aged 35 to 55 with active or convalescent COVID-19. Sequenced: peripheral blood. CDR3 in amino acids: CASSPRWGEWETQYF. CDR3 DNA: TGTGCCAGCAGTCCACGGTGGGGGGAGTGGGAGACCCAGTACTTC.